These 4 T cell receptor beta chains originate from one sample sequenced in a study of blood T cells in healthy people across ages. Combining a sample-barcoded 5' primer with a J-beta primer mix, a second PCR ran for 7 to 11 cycles. TCRdb re-derived calls from the 5' RACE reads in MiXCR, one entry per CDR3 protein. The sample carries about 1.4 million distinct CDR3 sequences, 59% recorded once. Source material: blood. The receptors stem from a man younger than 35 in good health.

This CDR3 is CASSYTLQGDYGYTF. In DNA, the CDR3 is TGTGCCAGCAGTTATACTCTACAGGGCGACTATGGCTACACCTTC. V and J are TRBV7-8 and TRBJ1-2, with D perhaps TRBD1 (6 bases). Trimming shortened V by 6 bases and J by 3 bases, and 17 bases separated the two germline ends. The CDR3 is made up of 15 amino acids. From germline, CDR1 is SGHVS and CDR2 FQNEAQ.

This chain links TRBV10-3 with TRBJ1-6, with 9 positions matching TRBD1. The CDR3 sequence is 17 residues long. Unmatched junction bases numbered 5, after V lost 4 bases and J lost 1 base. Germline lookup yields CDR1 ENHRY and CDR2 SYGVKD. The CDR3 DNA reads TGTGCCATCAGTGGACCGGGACAGGGTTCCTATAATTCACCCCTCCACTTT. This encodes CAISGPGQGSYNSPLHF.

This chain connects TRBV6-2 or TRBV6-3 to TRBJ2-3; D may be TRBD2 (7 bases). CDR3 length: 15 amino acids. V was trimmed by 2 bases and J by 5 bases, leaving 14 bases between them. The V gene's germline CDR1 is MNHEY and CDR2 SVGEGT. CDR3 nucleotides: TGTGCCAGCAGTTACCGAACGGGGGGCATAGATACGCAGTATTTT. Its translation is CASSYRTGGIDTQYF.

V is TRBV6-5 and J is TRBJ1-2; no reliable D call. Germline V gene lookup returns CDR1 MNHEY and CDR2 SVGAGI. The V end was cut by 4 bases, the J end by 2 bases, with 14 bases between. The CDR3 totals 15 residues. As DNA, the CDR3 is TGTGCCAGCAGTTTACTTCCCAACAAGAACTATGGCTACACCTTC. It encodes CASSLLPNKNYGYTF.